This T cell receptor beta chain originates from a study of PD-L1 blockade in urothelial cancer. Sequencing used immunoSEQ multiplex PCR; TCRdb keeps in-frame clones, though not all of them. The sample has roughly 30,000 clones; over 75% are singletons. Germline V lookup: CDR1 DFQATT, CDR2 SNEGSKA (reference sequence). There are 11 residues in the CDR3. Time point indicated: pretreatment peripheral blood. The sample holds one count of this clone. The origin of this receptor is a man in his sixties with urothelial cancer. This chain links TRBV20-1 with TRBJ1-2; D is unclear. The material sequenced was PBMCs, taken around atezolizumab (anti-PD-L1) treatment. The CDR3 sequence: CGRGRSYGYTF. DNA for the CDR3: TGCGGTAGAGGGAGAAGCTATGGCTACACCTTC.